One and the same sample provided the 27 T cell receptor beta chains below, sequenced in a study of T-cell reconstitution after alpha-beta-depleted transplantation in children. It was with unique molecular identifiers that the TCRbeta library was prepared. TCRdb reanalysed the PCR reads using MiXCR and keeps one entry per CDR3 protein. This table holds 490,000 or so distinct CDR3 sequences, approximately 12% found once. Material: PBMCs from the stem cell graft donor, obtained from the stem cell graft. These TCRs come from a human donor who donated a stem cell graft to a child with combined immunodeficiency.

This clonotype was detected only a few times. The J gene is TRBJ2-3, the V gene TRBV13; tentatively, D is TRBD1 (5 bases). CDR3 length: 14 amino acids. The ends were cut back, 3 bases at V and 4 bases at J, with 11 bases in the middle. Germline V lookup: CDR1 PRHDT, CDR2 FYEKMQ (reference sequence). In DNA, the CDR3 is TGTGCCAGCAGCTTCAAGCAGGGCCCAGATACGCAGTATTTT. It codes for CASSFKQGPDTQYF.

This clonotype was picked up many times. For the CDR3, the DNA is TGTGCCAGCAGCTTAGTCCTGGGACAGTCCAGAAATGAGCAGTTCTTC. Translating it yields CASSLVLGQSRNEQFF. This chain joins TRBV7-9 and TRBJ2-1, with 7 nucleotides matching TRBD1. This CDR3 spans 16 amino acids. J lost 7 bases, V lost 1 base, and 10 bases had no gene match. CDR1 is SEHNR, CDR2 FQNEAQ, per germline (reference sequence).

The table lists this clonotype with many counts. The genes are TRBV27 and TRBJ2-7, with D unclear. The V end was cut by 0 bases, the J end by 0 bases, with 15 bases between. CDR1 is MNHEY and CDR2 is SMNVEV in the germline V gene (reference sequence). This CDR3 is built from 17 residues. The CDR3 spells CASSLSNVGVPSYEQYF. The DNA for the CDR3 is TGTGCCAGCAGTTTATCGAACGTTGGGGTCCCCTCCTACGAGCAGTACTTC.

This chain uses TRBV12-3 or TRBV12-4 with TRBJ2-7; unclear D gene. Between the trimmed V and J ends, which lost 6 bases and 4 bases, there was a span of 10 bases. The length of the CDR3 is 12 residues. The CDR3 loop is CASSASPYEQYF. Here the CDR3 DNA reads TGTGCCAGCAGCGCCTCCCCATACGAGCAGTACTTC.

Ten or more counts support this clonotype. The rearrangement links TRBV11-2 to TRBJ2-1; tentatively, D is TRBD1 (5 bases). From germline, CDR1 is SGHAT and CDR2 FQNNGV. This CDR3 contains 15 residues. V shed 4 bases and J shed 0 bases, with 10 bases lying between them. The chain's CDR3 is CASSYRFGSYNEQFF. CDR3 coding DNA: TGTGCCAGCAGCTACAGGTTCGGCTCCTACAATGAGCAGTTCTTC. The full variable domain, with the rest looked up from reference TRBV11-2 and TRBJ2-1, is EAGVAQSPRYKIIEKRQSVAFWCNPISGHATLYWYQQILGQGPKLLIQFQNNGVVDDSQLPKDRFSAERLKGVDSTLKIQPAKLEDSAVYLCASSYRFGSYNEQFFGPGTRLTVL.

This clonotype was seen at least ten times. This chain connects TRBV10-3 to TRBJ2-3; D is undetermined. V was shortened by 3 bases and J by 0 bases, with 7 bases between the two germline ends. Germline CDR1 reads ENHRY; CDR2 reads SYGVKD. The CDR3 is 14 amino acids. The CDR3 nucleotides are TGTGCCATCAGTGACCCTTCCAGCACAGATACGCAGTATTTT. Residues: CAISDPSSTDTQYF.

CDR3 bases: TGCGCCAGCAGCTTAAGTCCAGAGAATCAGCCCCAGCATTTT. Translating gives CASSLSPENQPQHF. The chain employs TRBV5-1 and TRBJ1-5, with no clear D. V lost 2 bases and J 4 bases, leaving 10 bases between the germline ends. CDR1 is SGHRS and CDR2 is YFSETQ in the germline V gene. The CDR3 extends over 14 amino acids.

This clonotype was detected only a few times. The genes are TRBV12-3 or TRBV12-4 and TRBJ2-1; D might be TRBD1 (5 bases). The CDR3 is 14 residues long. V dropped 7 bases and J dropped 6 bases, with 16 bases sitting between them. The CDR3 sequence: CASTPASRVNEQFF. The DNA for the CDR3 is TGTGCCAGCACCCCCGCGAGCAGGGTCAATGAGCAGTTCTTC.

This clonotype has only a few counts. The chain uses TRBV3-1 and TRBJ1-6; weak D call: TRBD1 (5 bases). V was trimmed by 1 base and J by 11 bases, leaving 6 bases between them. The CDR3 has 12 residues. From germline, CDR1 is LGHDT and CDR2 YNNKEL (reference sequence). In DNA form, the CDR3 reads TGTGCCAGCAGCCAAGCCAGGGCACCCCTCCACTTT. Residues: CASSQARAPLHF.

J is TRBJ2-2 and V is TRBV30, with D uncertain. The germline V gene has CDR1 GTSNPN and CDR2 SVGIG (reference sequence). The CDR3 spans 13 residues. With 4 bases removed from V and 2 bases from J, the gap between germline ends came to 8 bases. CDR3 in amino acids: CAWTRGNTGELFF. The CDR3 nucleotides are TGTGCCTGGACTAGAGGAAACACCGGGGAGCTGTTTTTT.

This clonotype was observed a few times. In DNA form, the CDR3 reads TGCAGTGCTAGGACAGAAAACACCGGGGAGCTGTTTTTT. Protein: CSARTENTGELFF. The chain couples TRBV20-1 to TRBJ2-2, with D maybe TRBD1 (5 bases). V lost 3 bases to trimming and J lost 2 bases, with 7 bases between them. There are 13 residues in the CDR3. In germline, CDR1 is DFQATT, CDR2 SNEGSKA (reference sequence).

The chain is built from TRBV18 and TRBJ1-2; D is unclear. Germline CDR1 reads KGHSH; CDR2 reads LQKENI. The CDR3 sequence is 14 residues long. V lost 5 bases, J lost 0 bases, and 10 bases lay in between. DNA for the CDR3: TGTGCCAGCTCAGGTAGTCAGTCTAACTATGGCTACACCTTC. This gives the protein CASSGSQSNYGYTF.

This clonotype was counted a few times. The CDR3 here is CASSLSGPRNTGELFF. The DNA of the CDR3 is TGTGCCAGCAGTTTATCGGGACCCCGAAACACCGGGGAGCTGTTTTTT. The chain couples TRBV27 to TRBJ2-2; D tentatively fits TRBD1 or TRBD2 (5 bases each). Trimming removed 0 bases from V and 2 bases from J, with 10 bases in between. The length of the CDR3 is 16 residues. Germline CDR1 is MNHEY and CDR2 is SMNVEV (reference sequence).

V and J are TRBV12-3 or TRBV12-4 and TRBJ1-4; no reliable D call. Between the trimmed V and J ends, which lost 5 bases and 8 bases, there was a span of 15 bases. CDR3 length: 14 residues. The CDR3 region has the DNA TGTGCCAGCAGTCCACACTCGAAAGCGGAAAAACTGTTTTTT. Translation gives CASSPHSKAEKLFF.

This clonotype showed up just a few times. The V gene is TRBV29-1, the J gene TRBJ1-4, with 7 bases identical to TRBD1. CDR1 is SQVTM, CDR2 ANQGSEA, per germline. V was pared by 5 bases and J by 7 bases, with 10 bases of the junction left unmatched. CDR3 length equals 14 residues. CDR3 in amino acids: CSVTTGELGEKLFF. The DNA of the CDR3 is TGCAGCGTTACAACAGGGGAGCTCGGTGAAAAACTGTTTTTT.

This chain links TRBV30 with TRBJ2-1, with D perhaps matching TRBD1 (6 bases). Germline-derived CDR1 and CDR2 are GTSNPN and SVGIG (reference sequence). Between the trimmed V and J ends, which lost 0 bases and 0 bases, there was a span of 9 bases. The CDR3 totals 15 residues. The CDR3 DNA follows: TGTGCCTGGAGTGTAGACAGGAGCTCCTACAATGAGCAGTTCTTC. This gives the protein CAWSVDRSSYNEQFF.

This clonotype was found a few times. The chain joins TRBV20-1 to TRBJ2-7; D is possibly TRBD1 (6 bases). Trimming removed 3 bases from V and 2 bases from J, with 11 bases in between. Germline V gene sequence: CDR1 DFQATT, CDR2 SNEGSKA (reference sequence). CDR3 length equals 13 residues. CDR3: CSASTQGTYEQYF. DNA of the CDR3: TGCAGTGCTAGTACTCAGGGGACCTACGAGCAGTACTTC.

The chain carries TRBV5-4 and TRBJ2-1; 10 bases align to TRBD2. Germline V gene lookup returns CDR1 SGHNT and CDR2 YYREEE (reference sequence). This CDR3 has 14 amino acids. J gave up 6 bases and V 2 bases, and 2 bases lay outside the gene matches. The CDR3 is CASSFSGGRNEQFF. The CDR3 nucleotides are TGTGCCAGCAGCTTTAGCGGGGGGCGCAATGAGCAGTTCTTC.

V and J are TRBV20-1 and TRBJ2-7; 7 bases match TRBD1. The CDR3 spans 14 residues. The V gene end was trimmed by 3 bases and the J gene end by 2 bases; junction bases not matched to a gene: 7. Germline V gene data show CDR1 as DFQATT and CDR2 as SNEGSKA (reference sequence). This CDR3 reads CSASDRDKTYEQYF. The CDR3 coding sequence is TGCAGTGCTAGCGACAGGGACAAGACCTACGAGCAGTACTTC.

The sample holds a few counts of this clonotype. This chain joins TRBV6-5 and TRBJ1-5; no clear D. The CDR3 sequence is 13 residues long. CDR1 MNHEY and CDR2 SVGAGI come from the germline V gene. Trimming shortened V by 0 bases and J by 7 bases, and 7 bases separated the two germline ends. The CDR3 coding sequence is TGTGCCAGCAGTTACTCTGGGATCCAGCCCCAGCATTTT. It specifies CASSYSGIQPQHF.

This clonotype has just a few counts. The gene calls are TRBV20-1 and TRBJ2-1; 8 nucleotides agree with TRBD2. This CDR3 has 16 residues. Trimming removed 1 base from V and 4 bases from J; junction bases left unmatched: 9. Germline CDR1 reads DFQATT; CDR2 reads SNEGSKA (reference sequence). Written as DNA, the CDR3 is TGCAGTGCTAGAGGCCCCCTACGGGGGGGTTACAATGAGCAGTTCTTC. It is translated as CSARGPLRGGYNEQFF.

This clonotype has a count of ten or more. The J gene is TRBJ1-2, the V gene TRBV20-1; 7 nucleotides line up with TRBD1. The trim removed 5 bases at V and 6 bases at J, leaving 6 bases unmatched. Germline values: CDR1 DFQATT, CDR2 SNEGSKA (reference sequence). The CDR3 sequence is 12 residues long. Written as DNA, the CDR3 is TGCAGTGCTGGCAGGGGGGAGGATGGCTACACCTTC. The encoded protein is CSAGRGEDGYTF.

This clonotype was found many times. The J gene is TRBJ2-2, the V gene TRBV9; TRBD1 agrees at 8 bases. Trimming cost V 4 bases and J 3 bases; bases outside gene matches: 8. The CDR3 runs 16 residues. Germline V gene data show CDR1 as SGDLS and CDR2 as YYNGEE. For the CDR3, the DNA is TGTGCCAGCAGCTCCGACAGGGGTACGGACACCGGGGAGCTGTTTTTT. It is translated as CASSSDRGTDTGELFF.

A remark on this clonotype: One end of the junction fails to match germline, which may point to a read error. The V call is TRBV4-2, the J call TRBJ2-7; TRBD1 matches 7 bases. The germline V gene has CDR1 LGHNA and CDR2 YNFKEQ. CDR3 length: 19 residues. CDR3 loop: CVSSTPSGQLYRDSYEQYF. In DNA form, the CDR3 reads TGTGTCAGCAGCACGCCTTCGGGACAGCTATATCGAGACTCCTACGAGCAGTACTTC.

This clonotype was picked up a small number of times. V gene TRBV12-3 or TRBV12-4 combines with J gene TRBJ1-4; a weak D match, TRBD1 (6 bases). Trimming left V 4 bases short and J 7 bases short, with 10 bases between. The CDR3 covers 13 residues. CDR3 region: CASSWTAIEKLFF. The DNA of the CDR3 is TGTGCCAGCAGTTGGACAGCGATTGAAAAACTGTTTTTT.

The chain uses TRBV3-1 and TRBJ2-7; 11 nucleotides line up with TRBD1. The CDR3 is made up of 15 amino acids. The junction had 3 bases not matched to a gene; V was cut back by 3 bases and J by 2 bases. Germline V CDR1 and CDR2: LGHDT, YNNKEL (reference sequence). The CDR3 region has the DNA TGTGCCAGCAGCCAGAGGGGACAGGGGGCCTACGAGCAGTACTTC. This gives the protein CASSQRGQGAYEQYF.

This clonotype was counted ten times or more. In DNA, the CDR3 is TGTGCCAGCAGTACCCTTTGGGATAGTGAGGATCCAGATACGCAGTATTTT. It translates to CASSTLWDSEDPDTQYF. The genes are TRBV27 and TRBJ2-3; D gene uncertain. V was pared by 5 bases and J by 4 bases, with 22 bases between. The CDR3 extends over 17 amino acids. Germline loops: CDR1 MNHEY, CDR2 SMNVEV (reference sequence).